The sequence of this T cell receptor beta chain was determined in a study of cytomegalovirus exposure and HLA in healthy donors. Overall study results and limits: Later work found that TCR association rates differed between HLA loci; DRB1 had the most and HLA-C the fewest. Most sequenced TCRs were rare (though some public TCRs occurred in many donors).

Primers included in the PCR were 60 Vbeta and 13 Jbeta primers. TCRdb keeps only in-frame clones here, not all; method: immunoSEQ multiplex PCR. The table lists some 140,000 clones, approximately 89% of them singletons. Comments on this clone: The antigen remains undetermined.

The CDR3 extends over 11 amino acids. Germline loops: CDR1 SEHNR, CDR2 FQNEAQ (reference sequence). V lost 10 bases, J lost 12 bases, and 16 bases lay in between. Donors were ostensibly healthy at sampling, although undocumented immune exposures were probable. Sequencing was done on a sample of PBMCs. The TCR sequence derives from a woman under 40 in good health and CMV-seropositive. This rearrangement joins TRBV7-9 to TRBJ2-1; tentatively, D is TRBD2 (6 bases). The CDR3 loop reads CATGGGEVQFF. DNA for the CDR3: TGTGCCACCGGAGGAGGGGAGGTGCAGTTCTTC.